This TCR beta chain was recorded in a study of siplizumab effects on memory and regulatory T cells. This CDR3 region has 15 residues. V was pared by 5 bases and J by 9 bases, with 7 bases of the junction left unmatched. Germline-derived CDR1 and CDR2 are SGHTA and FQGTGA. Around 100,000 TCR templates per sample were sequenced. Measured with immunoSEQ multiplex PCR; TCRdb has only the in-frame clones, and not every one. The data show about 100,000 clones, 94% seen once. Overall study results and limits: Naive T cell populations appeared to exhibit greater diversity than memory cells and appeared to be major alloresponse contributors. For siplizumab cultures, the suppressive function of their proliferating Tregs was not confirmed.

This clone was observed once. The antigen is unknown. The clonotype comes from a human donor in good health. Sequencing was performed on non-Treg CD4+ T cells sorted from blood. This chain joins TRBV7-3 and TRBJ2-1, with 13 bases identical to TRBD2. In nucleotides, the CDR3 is TGTGCCAGCAGCCTAGGGACTAGCGGGAAGGGTGAGCAGTTCTTC. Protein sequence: CASSLGTSGKGEQFF.